These 4 T cell receptor beta chains came from one sample sequenced in a study of OX40 agonist ivuxolimab in advanced cancers. The assay was immunoSEQ multiplex PCR, and TCRdb's table has in-frame clones only and misses some. Altogether 76,000 or so clones are present, approximately 85% being singletons, with the ten largest covering roughly 5.5%. Sequenced material: CD4+ or CD8+ T cells sorted from blood, taken in a trial of the OX40 agonist ivuxolimab. Every receptor here comes from an adult with an advanced solid tumor such as melanoma, head and neck, liver or kidney cancer.

This clone was seen a handful of times. The rearrangement joins TRBV19 to TRBJ2-7, with D perhaps TRBD2 (6 bases). Germline V lookup: CDR1 LNHDA, CDR2 SQIVND (reference sequence). With 6 bases removed from V and 6 bases from J, the gap between germline ends came to 15 bases. CDR3 length equals 13 residues. The CDR3 DNA sequence: TGTGCCAGTAGCCCTACTAGCTCGGGCGAGCAGTACTTC. It encodes CASSPTSSGEQYF.

The chain uses TRBV5-1 and TRBJ2-3, with TRBD1 identical over 7 bases. Trimming at V came to 4 bases and at J to 3 bases, leaving 8 bases not matched to a gene. The CDR3 runs to 15 residues. CDR1 is SGHRS, CDR2 YFSETQ, per germline. CDR3 nucleotides: TGCGCCAGCAGCGTGGCACCGGGACAGACAGATACGCAGTATTTT. It translates to CASSVAPGQTDTQYF.

This clone was recorded only once. The chain joins TRBV18 to TRBJ2-1, with 13 nucleotides matching TRBD2. CDR3 length: 15 amino acids. Per the germline V gene, CDR1 is KGHSH and CDR2 is LQKENI. Trimming removed 8 bases from V and 8 bases from J; junction bases left unmatched: 9. The CDR3 protein is CASAGLAGVGDEQFF. CDR3 DNA sequence: TGTGCCAGCGCCGGACTAGCGGGAGTTGGGGATGAGCAGTTCTTC.

The V and J genes are TRBV11-2 and TRBJ2-7; 7 bases fit TRBD1. This CDR3 is 16 amino acids long. The V gene end was trimmed by 5 bases and the J gene end by 0 bases; junction bases not matched to a gene: 10. CDR1 SGHAT and CDR2 FQNNGV come from the germline V gene. The CDR3 here is CASSPQTQGTSYEQYF. The CDR3 DNA follows: TGTGCCAGCAGCCCACAAACACAGGGGACCTCCTACGAGCAGTACTTC.